This T cell receptor beta chain was profiled in a study of OX40 agonist ivuxolimab in advanced cancers. Study in general: Intravenous ivuxolimab was administered to patients every 2 weeks at 0.01 to 10 mg/kg. Points from the study as a whole: Low normalized T-cell clonal expansion was also seen in some nonresponders. At 0.1 to 3.0 mg/kg and by week 6, clonal expansion occurred in CD4+ and CD8+ blood T cells.

With V trimmed by 0 bases and J by 2 bases, 6 bases remained unmatched. The germline gives CDR1 MGHRA, CDR2 YSYEKL. There are 17 residues in the CDR3. About this clone: Antigen unknown.

Measured with immunoSEQ multiplex PCR; TCRdb has only the in-frame clones, and not every one. The table lists about 48,000 clones, nearly 85% of them singletons, with roughly 1.1% in the top ten. Sequences were derived from CD4+ or CD8+ T cells sorted from blood, sampled in a trial of the OX40 agonist ivuxolimab. The sequence was collected from an adult with an advanced solid tumor such as melanoma, head and neck, liver or kidney cancer. The chain is built from TRBV4-1 and TRBJ2-1; 8 bases are shared with TRBD2. The DNA for the CDR3 is TGCGCCAGCAGCCAAGATAGGCGGCGGGGGGCCTACAATGAGCAGTTCTTC. It yields the protein CASSQDRRRGAYNEQFF.